Below are 16 T cell receptor beta chains sequenced from a single sample in a study of PD-1 blockade in mismatch repair-deficient tumors. Sequenced by immunoSEQ multiplex PCR; TCRdb stores in-frame clones only, minus some. The sample carries 70,000 to 90,000 clones, approximately 80% recorded once. The input for sequencing was peripheral blood, taken 44 weeks after starting pembrolizumab. These receptors were collected from an adult with mismatch repair-deficient cancer.

The chain carries TRBV4-1 and TRBJ1-1; weak D call: TRBD1 (5 bases). Per the germline V gene, CDR1 is MGHRA and CDR2 is YSYEKL. The CDR3 is made up of 15 amino acids. V lost 3 bases, J lost 1 base, and 12 bases lay in between. The CDR3 here is CASSQENQGNTEAFF. The DNA for the CDR3 is TGCGCCAGCAGCCAGGAGAACCAGGGGAACACTGAAGCTTTCTTT.

This chain connects TRBV7-2 to TRBJ1-2, with 8 bases that match TRBD1. Germline V gives CDR1 SGHTA, CDR2 FQGNSA. This CDR3 has 15 amino acids. V dropped 5 bases and J dropped 2; count of bases not matched to a gene: 7. CDR3 bases: TGTGCCAGCAGCACCTGGACAGGGAGAAACTATGGCTACACCTTC. This translates into CASSTWTGRNYGYTF.

This clone has just one count. This chain links TRBV7-3 with TRBJ1-1, with D possibly being TRBD1 (5 bases). Germline V lookup: CDR1 SGHTA, CDR2 FQGTGA. Trimming cost V 5 bases and J 6 bases, with 22 bases left between them. The CDR3 contains 16 residues. The CDR3: CASSPSGTSGIPEAFF. The CDR3 bases are TGTGCCAGCAGCCCAAGTGGGACTTCGGGGATACCTGAAGCTTTCTTT.

The chain links TRBV29-1 to TRBJ2-7; possibly TRBD1 or TRBD2 for D (5 bases each). Trimming took 1 base from V and 0 from J, leaving 16 bases between them. Germline CDR1 reads SQVTM; CDR2 reads ANQGSEA. CDR3 length: 16 residues. The chain's CDR3 is CSVEGLRDRSSYEQYF. In DNA, the CDR3 is TGCAGCGTTGAAGGCCTCCGGGACCGGAGCTCCTACGAGCAGTACTTC.

This chain links TRBV7-2 with TRBJ2-7, with TRBD2 identical over 9 bases. Germline lookup yields CDR1 SGHTA and CDR2 FQGNSA. The CDR3 covers 17 residues. The junction had 10 bases not matched to a gene; V was cut back by 2 bases and J by 2 bases. CDR3 protein: CASSLWSSREGPYEQYF. CDR3 nucleotides: TGTGCCAGCAGCTTATGGTCCTCGCGGGAGGGCCCCTACGAGCAGTACTTC. Based on the CDR3 plus reference TRBV7-2 and TRBJ2-7, the full variable domain is GAGVSQSPSNKVTEKGKDVELRCDPISGHTALYWYRQSLGQGLEFLIYFQGNSAPDKSGLPSDRFSAERTGGSVSTLTIQRTQQEDSAVYLCASSLWSSREGPYEQYFGPGTRLTVT.

The V gene is TRBV30, the J gene TRBJ2-2; no firm D call. The V end was cut by 0 bases, the J end by 1 base, with 6 bases between. Per the germline V gene, CDR1 is GTSNPN and CDR2 is SVGIG (reference sequence). This CDR3 spans 14 amino acids. The CDR3 is CAWSVGLNTGELFF. CDR3 DNA: TGTGCCTGGAGTGTCGGCCTGAACACCGGGGAGCTGTTTTTT.

The chain joins TRBV6-6 to TRBJ1-5, with 8 nucleotides matching TRBD1. Trimming at V came to 5 bases and at J to 7 bases, leaving 13 bases not matched to a gene. The CDR3 is 16 residues long. Germline CDR1 and CDR2: MNHNY and SVGAGI (reference sequence). The CDR3 DNA reads TGTGCCAGCAGTCCGTCCTCGGCACAGGGGGGCCAGCCCCAGCATTTT. Its protein product is CASSPSSAQGGQPQHF.

The gene calls are TRBV5-1 and TRBJ1-5; the D is unclear. V was trimmed by 0 bases and J by 0 bases, leaving 7 bases between them. The CDR3 runs 15 residues. The germline V gene encodes CDR1 SGHRS and CDR2 YFSETQ. CDR3: CASSLEGNSNQPQHF. CDR3 sequence (DNA): TGCGCCAGCAGCTTGGAGGGAAATAGCAATCAGCCCCAGCATTTT. The whole variable domain, remainder taken from reference TRBV5-1 and TRBJ1-5, is KAGVTQTPRYLIKTRGQQVTLSCSPISGHRSVSWYQQTPGQGLQFLFEYFSETQRNKGNFPGRFSGRQFSNSRSEMNVSTLELGDSALYLCASSLEGNSNQPQHFGDGTRLSIL.

This sequence joins TRBV9 and TRBJ2-7; 10 positions match TRBD1. The CDR3 has 14 residues. Germline CDR1 SGDLS, CDR2 YYNGEE. Trimming at V came to 4 bases and at J to 3 bases, leaving 4 bases not matched to a gene. CDR3 in DNA: TGTGCCAGCAGCTCCCGGGACAGGGGCTACGAGCAGTACTTC. Translation gives CASSSRDRGYEQYF.

The chain combines TRBV7-2 with TRBJ2-6; D remains unclear. Deletions cut 2 bases from V and 0 bases from J, with 2 bases between. This CDR3 spans 14 amino acids. CDR1 SGHTA and CDR2 FQGNSA come from the germline V gene. Here the CDR3 DNA reads TGTGCCAGCAGCTTAATCTCTGGGGCCAACGTCCTGACTTTC. This gives the protein CASSLISGANVLTF.

This clone showed up many times. The chain couples TRBV5-1 to TRBJ1-2; D gene uncertain. Germline CDR1 SGHRS, CDR2 YFSETQ. V was shortened by 4 bases and J by 5 bases, with 15 bases between the two germline ends. CDR3 length: 14 residues. This CDR3 is CASSADADGYGYTF. The CDR3 DNA is TGCGCCAGCAGCGCGGACGCGGACGGATATGGCTACACCTTC.

The rearrangement links TRBV5-4 to TRBJ2-2; no definite D call. The ends were cut back, 0 bases at V and 0 bases at J, with 3 bases in the middle. This CDR3 has 14 amino acids. Per germline, CDR1 SGHNT and CDR2 YYREEE (reference sequence). The CDR3 is CASSLGSNTGELFF. Here the CDR3 DNA reads TGTGCCAGCAGCTTGGGGTCGAACACCGGGGAGCTGTTTTTT.

The CDR3 DNA reads as TGCGCCAGCAGGGACCCGAAAGCGAGCAATGAGCAGTTCTTC. Protein: CASRDPKASNEQFF. The chain has TRBV5-1 and TRBJ2-1; D not resolved. V was clipped by 5 bases and J by 6 bases, with 15 bases between them. Germline V gene lookup returns CDR1 SGHRS and CDR2 YFSETQ. The CDR3 contains 14 residues.

This clone showed up just a few times. V is TRBV5-5 and J is TRBJ2-7, with 11 bases fitting TRBD2. With V trimmed by 0 bases and J by 2 bases, 10 bases remained unmatched. Germline CDR1 SGHKS, CDR2 YYEKEE (reference sequence). The CDR3 spans 18 residues. The CDR3 DNA follows: TGTGCCAGCAGCTTGGTGCGAATCGGGACTAGCGGAACCTACGAGCAGTACTTC. Encoded protein: CASSLVRIGTSGTYEQYF.

V is TRBV5-1 and J is TRBJ2-7; 9 positions match TRBD2. V was pared by 4 bases and J by 0 bases, with 5 bases of the junction left unmatched. Germline V lookup: CDR1 SGHRS, CDR2 YFSETQ. The CDR3 loop spans 15 amino acids. DNA for the CDR3: TGCGCCAGCAGCCTTAGCGGGGGATTCTCCTACGAGCAGTACTTC. This codes for CASSLSGGFSYEQYF.

The genes are TRBV11-2 and TRBJ2-3; TRBD2 agrees at 14 bases. Losses at the gene ends were 1 base for V and 5 bases for J; bases not matched to a gene: 2. This CDR3 region has 16 residues. Germline V CDR1 and CDR2: SGHAT, FQNNGV. This chain's CDR3 is CASSLGLAGGVDTQYF. As DNA, the CDR3 is TGTGCCAGCAGCTTAGGACTAGCGGGAGGGGTAGATACGCAGTATTTT.